This T cell receptor beta chain was sequenced during a study of blood T cell repertoires in COVID-19 (dated by TCRdb to about 2020). Regarding the study in general: Collaborator samples came from the United States, Italy and Spain and covered acute and convalescent phases of COVID-19. The repertoires were made available in a free public database intended to serve as a resource for research on the immune response to SARS-CoV-2. Where HLA class I and class II types were available, the types were taken from metadata supplied by the sample provider, not from assay-based typing. The prospective study material was composed of cDNA or gDNA derived from T cells, B-cell-depleted T cells, or PBMCs. The samples were drawn from two sources: the first 160 participants of the ongoing ImmuneRACE study, and 1,000 to 1,500 subjects contributed by 6 global collaborators. Sample metadata almost always included a de-identified subject ID, COVID-19 status, age in years and sex. The dataset comprised deeply sampled blood TCRbeta repertoires from subjects exposed to, actively infected with, or recovered from COVID-19.

What the study reported, not specific to this receptor: Clinical and demographic metadata were provided uncurated, with the amount varying by source and participant.

At one collaborating source in Seattle, patients were enrolled during active infection and were followed longitudinally through the course of disease. Whole blood was collected in K2EDTA tubes by collaborating institutions according to the institutions' own protocols. For TCRbeta analysis, collaborators shipped samples as frozen whole blood, isolated PBMCs, or DNA extracted from either of those sample types. On this clone itself: Its specific antigen is unknown. No qualities accompany the bases; no much larger clone lies one base away.

The immunoSEQ Assay, a bias-controlled multiplex PCR, was used to amplify TCRbeta CDR3 regions from genomic DNA. The study's processing was this. The number of nucleated cells in each sample was estimated by amplification of reference gene primers within the assay. Sequence reads were collapsed and filtered to measure the absolute abundance of every unique TCRbeta CDR3 rearrangement. For each sample, productive Simpson clonality was calculated by taking the square root of Simpson's diversity index across productive rearrangements. Drawn from immuneACCESS, this table holds only the in-frame rearrangements with V and J called that TCRdb kept. Clones are partly lost; checked studies trace under half to an unresolved V gene and leave the rest unexplained. The V and J calls and clone size are taken from that table; D and trimming were inferred from the DNA. Present in this sample are approximately 400,000 clones, around 89% of which were seen just once. The leading ten clones occupy about 12% of the sample.

Via the germline V gene, CDR1 is KGHDR and CDR2 SFDVKD. V was cut back by 8 bases and J by 6 bases, leaving a gap of 21 bases between them. Counted from cysteine to phenylalanine, this CDR3 has 16 amino acids. The kept DNA is CDR3 alone, 48 bases in frame from the first base. In this chain, TRBV24-1 is recombined with TRBJ2-2; the D gene is perhaps TRBD2, on 6 matching bases. Specimen: peripheral blood. The TCR was taken from a woman in her 50s with COVID-19, enrolled during active disease. The DNA sequence is TGTGCCACCACCGACCCTAAGAGCGGGTTGGCCGGGGAGCTGTTTTTT. The translation is CATTDPKSGLAGELFF.